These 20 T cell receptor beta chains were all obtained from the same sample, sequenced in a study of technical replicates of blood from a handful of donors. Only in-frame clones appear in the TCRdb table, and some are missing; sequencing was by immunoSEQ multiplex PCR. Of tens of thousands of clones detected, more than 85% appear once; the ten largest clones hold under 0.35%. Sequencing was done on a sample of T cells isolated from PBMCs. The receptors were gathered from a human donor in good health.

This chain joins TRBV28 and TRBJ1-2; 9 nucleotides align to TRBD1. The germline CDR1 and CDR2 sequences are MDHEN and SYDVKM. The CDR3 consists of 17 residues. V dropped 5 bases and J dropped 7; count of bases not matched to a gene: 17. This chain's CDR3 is CASSAGTGLNTAGGYTF. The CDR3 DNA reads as TGTGCCAGCAGTGCAGGGACAGGGCTTAATACTGCGGGTGGCTACACCTTC.

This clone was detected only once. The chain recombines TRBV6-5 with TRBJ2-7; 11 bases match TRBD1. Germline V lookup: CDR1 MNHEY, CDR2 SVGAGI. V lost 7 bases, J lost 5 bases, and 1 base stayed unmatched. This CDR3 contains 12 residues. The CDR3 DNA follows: TGTGCCAGCAAGGACAGGGGGCACGAGCAGTACTTC. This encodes CASKDRGHEQYF.

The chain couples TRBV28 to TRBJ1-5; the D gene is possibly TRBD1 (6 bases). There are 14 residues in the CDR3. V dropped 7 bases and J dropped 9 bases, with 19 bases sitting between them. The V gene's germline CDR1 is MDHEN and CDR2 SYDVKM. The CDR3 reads CASTPRDRSPPQHF. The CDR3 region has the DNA TGTGCCAGCACCCCACGCGACAGGAGCCCGCCCCAGCATTTT.

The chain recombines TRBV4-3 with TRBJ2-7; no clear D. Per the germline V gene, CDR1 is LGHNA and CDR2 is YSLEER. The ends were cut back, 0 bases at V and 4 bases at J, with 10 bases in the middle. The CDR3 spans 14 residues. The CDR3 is CASSQDLVAYEQYF. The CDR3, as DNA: TGCGCCAGCAGCCAAGATCTAGTCGCGTACGAGCAGTACTTC.

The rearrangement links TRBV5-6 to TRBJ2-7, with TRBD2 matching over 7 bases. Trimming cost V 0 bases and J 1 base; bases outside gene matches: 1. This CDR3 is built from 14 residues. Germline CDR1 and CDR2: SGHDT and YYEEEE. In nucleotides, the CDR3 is TGTGCCAGCAGCTTGGCTAGCGGTTCCTACGAGCAGTACTTC. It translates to CASSLASGSYEQYF.

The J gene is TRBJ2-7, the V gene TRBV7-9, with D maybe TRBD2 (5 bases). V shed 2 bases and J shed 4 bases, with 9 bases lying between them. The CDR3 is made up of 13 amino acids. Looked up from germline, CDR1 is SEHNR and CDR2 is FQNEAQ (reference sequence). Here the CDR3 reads CASSLYGEYEQYF. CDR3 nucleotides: TGTGCCAGCAGCTTATACGGGGAATACGAGCAGTACTTC.

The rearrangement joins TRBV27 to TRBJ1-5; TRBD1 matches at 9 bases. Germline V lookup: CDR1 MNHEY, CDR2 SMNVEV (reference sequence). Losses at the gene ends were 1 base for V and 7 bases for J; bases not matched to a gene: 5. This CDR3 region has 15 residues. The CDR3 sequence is CASSLFGTGRQPQHF. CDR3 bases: TGTGCCAGCAGTTTATTTGGGACAGGGAGACAGCCCCAGCATTTT.

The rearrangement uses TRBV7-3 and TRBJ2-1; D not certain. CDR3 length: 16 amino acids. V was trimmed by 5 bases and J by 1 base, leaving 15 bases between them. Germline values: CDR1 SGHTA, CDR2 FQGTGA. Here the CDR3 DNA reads TGTGCCAGCAGCCCCGAAGCCGGGTGGTCCTACAATGAGCAGTTCTTC. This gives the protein CASSPEAGWSYNEQFF.

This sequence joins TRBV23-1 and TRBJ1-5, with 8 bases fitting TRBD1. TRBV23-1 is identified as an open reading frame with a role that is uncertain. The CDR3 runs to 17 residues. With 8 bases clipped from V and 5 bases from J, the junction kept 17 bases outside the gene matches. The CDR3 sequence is CASYRPRGQGGDQPQHF. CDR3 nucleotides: TGCGCCAGCTACCGACCTCGAGGACAGGGTGGGGATCAGCCCCAGCATTTT.

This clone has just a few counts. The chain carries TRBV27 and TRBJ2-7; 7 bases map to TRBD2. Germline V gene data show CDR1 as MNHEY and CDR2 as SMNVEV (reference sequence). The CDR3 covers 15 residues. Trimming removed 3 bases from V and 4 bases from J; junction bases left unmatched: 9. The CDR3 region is CASSFGGSPGYEQYF. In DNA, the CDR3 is TGTGCCAGCAGTTTTGGCGGGAGCCCCGGGTACGAGCAGTACTTC.

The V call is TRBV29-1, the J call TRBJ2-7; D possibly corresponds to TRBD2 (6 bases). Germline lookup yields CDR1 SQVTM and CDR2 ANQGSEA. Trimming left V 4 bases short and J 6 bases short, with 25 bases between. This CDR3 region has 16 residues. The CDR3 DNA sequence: TGCAGCGTTGGGGAGGACTTGGACGACCCACGGACCGAGCAGTACTTC. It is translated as CSVGEDLDDPRTEQYF.

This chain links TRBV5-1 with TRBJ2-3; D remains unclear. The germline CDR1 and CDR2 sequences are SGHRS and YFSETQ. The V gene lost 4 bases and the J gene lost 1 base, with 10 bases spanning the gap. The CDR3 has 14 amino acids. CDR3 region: CASSRQVGTDTQYF. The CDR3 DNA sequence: TGCGCCAGCAGCAGGCAGGTCGGCACAGATACGCAGTATTTT.

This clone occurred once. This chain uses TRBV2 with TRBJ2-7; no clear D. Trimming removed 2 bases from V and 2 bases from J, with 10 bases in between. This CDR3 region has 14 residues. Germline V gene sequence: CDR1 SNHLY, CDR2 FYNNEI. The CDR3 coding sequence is TGTGCCAGCAGTGAAAGAAACATGGCCTACGAGCAGTACTTC. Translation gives CASSERNMAYEQYF.

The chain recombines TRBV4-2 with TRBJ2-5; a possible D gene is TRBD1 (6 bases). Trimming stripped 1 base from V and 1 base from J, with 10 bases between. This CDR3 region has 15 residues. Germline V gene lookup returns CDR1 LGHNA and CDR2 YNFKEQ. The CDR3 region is CASSQATGFQETQYF. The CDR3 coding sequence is TGTGCCAGCAGCCAAGCAACAGGGTTCCAAGAGACCCAGTACTTC.

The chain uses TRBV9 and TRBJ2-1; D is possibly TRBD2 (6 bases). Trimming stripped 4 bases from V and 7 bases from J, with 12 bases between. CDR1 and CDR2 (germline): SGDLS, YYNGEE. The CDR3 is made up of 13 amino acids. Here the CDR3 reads CASSRLGDNEQFF. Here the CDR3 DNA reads TGTGCCAGCAGCCGACTAGGGGATAATGAGCAGTTCTTC. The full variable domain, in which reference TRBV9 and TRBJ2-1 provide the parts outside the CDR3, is DSGVTQTPKHLITATGQRVTLRCSPRSGDLSVYWYQQSLDQGLQFLIQYYNGEERAKGNILERFSAQQFPDLHSELNLSSLELGDSALYFCASSRLGDNEQFFGPGTRLTVL.

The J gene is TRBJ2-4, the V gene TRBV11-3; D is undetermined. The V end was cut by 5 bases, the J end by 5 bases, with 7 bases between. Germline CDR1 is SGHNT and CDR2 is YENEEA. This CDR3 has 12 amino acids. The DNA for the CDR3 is TGTGCCAGCAGCCGTACAGAAAACATTCAGTACTTC. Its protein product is CASSRTENIQYF.

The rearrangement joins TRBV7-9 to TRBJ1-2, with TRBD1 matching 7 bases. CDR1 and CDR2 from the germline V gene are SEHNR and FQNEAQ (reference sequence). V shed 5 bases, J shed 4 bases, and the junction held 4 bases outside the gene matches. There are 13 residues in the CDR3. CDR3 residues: CASSTGDSYGYTF. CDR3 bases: TGTGCCAGCAGCACGGGGGACAGCTATGGCTACACCTTC.

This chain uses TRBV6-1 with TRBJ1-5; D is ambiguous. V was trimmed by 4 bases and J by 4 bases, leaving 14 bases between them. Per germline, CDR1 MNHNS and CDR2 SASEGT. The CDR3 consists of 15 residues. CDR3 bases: TGTGCCAGCAGTGCCACAGCGGGGTGGAATCAGCCCCAGCATTTT. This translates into CASSATAGWNQPQHF.

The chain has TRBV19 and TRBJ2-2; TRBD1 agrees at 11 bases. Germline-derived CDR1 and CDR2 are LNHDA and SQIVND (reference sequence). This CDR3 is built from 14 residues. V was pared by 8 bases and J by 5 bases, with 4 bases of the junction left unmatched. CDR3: CASSGQGVTGELFF. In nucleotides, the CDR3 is TGTGCCAGTTCGGGACAGGGGGTGACCGGGGAGCTGTTTTTT.

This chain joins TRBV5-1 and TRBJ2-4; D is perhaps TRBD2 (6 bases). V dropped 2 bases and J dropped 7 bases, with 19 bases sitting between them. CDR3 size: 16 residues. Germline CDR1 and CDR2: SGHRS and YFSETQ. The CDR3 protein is CASSLGGDARVNIQYF. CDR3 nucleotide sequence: TGCGCCAGCAGCTTAGGCGGGGATGCTAGGGTCAACATTCAGTACTTC.